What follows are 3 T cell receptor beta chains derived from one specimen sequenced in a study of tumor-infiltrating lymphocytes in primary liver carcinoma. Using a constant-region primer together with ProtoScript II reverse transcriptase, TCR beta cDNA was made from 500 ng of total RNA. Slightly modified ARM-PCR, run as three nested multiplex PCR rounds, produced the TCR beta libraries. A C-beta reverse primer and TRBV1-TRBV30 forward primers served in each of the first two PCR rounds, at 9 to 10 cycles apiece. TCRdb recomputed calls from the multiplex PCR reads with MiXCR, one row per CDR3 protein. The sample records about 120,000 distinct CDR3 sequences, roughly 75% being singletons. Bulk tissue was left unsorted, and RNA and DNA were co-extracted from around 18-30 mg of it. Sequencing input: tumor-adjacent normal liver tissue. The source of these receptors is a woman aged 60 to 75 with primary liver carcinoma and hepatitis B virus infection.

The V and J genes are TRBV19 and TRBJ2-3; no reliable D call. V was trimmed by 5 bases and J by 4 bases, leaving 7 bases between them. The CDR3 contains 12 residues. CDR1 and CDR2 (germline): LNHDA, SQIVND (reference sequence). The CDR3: CASSSRSDTQYF. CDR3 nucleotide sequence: TGTGCCAGTAGTTCCAGATCAGATACGCAGTATTTT.

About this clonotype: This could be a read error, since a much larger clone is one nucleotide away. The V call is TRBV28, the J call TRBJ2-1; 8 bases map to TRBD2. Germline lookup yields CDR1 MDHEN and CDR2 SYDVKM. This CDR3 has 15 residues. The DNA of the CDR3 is TGTGCCTGCAGTTTTGCGGGAGGCCCCTACAATGAGCAGTTCTTC. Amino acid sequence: CACSFAGGPYNEQFF.

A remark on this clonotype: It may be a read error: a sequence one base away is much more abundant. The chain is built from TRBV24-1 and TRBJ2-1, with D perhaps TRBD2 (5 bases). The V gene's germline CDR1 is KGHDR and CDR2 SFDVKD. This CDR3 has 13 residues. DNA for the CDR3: TGTGTCACCGTACCGGGAAAGAACAATGAGCAGTTCTTC. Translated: CVTVPGKNNEQFF.